Listed below are T cell receptor beta chains from one sample, sequenced in a study of T cell repertoires in cytomegalovirus infection. These receptors' targets are unknown. Using its own MiXCR run on the reads, TCRdb lists one record per CDR3 protein. This sample has 750,000 to 950,000 distinct CDR3 sequences, with about 29% found just once. The starting material was cultured CD8+ T cells from PBMCs, obtained from culture after CMV antigen stimulation. The receptors come from a human donor in good health (CMV status not recorded). Some clones in this sample may be carry-over from other donors' samples. Both conserved end residues are part of each CDR3. A D gene is named only where the DNA matches it firmly. For some rows the clone size is stated as once, few or many, or as a class when expanded; others skip it.

size: .
V: TRBV7-2
D: TRBD2
J: TRBJ2-7
CDR3: CASSLAETSRGVYEQYF
DNA: TGTGCCAGCAGCTTAGCGGAGACTAGCAGAGGAGTCTACGAGCAGTACTTC

size: .
V: TRBV19
D: .
J: TRBJ2-1
CDR3: CAINMGSEQFF
DNA: TGTGCCATCAATATGGGGAGTGAGCAGTTCTTC

size: .
V: TRBV7-6
D: TRBD1
J: TRBJ2-2
CDR3: CASSRTGNAGELFF
DNA: TGTGCCAGCAGCCGGACAGGGAACGCCGGGGAGCTGTTTTTT

size: .
V: TRBV4-2
D: .
J: TRBJ2-1
CDR3: CASSLPEEGPTYNEQFF
DNA: TGTGCCAGCAGCCTCCCCGAGGAGGGGCCCACCTACAATGAGCAGTTCTTC

size: .
V: TRBV7-9
D: TRBD1
J: TRBJ2-5
CDR3: CASSWTIGSGQAKETQYF
DNA: TGTGCCAGCAGCTGGACGATAGGGTCGGGACAGGCTAAAGAGACCCAGTACTTC

size: many
V: TRBV7-6
D: .
J: TRBJ2-7
CDR3: CASSLARGGNEQYF
DNA: TGTGCCAGCAGCTTAGCGCGAGGTGGCAACGAGCAGTACTTC

size: few
V: TRBV6-4
D: .
J: TRBJ2-2
CDR3: CASSVRVVTNTGELFF
DNA: TGTGCCAGCAGTGTCCGGGTAGTCACGAACACCGGGGAGCTGTTTTTT

size: many
V: TRBV7-2
D: .
J: TRBJ1-3
CDR3: CASSFLGNTIYF
DNA: TGTGCCAGCAGCTTTCTCGGAAACACCATATATTTT

size: few
V: TRBV19
D: .
J: TRBJ2-2
CDR3: CASSPLEGTGELFF
DNA: TGTGCCAGTAGCCCCTTGGAGGGCACCGGGGAGCTGTTTTTT

size: .
V: TRBV6-6
D: .
J: TRBJ2-6
CDR3: CASSAPGTSLFFGANVLTF
DNA: TGTGCCAGCAGTGCTCCCGGGACCTCGTTGTTCTTTGGGGCCAACGTCCTGACTTTC

size: .
V: TRBV5-1
D: TRBD2
J: TRBJ2-1
CDR3: CASSFGTSGDYYNEQFF
DNA: TGCGCCAGCAGCTTCGGGACTAGCGGGGATTACTACAATGAGCAGTTCTTC

size: .
V: TRBV19
D: .
J: TRBJ1-2
CDR3: CASYLTGHGYTF
DNA: TGTGCCAGTTACCTCACAGGGCATGGCTACACCTTC

size: .
V: TRBV20-1
D: TRBD2
J: TRBJ2-3
CDR3: CSATEPLAGGPEGPDTQYF
DNA: TGCAGTGCTACCGAACCTTTAGCGGGGGGGCCGGAGGGTCCAGATACGCAGTATTTT

size: many
V: TRBV24-1
D: TRBD1
J: TRBJ2-2
CDR3: CATSEVGTDTGELFF
DNA: TGTGCCACCAGTGAAGTCGGGACAGACACCGGGGAGCTGTTTTTT

size: few
V: TRBV15
D: TRBD1
J: TRBJ1-1
CDR3: CATSRDGTEMNTEAFF
DNA: TGTGCCACCAGCAGGGACGGGACAGAAATGAACACTGAAGCTTTCTTT

size: .
V: TRBV6-6
D: TRBD1
J: TRBJ2-1
CDR3: CASSYYGQGSCNEQFF
DNA: TGTGCCAGCAGTTACTACGGACAGGGGTCCTGCAATGAGCAGTTCTTC

size: .
V: TRBV7-9
D: .
J: TRBJ2-1
CDR3: CASNGRQGTISYNEQFF
DNA: TGTGCCAGCAACGGACGACAGGGGACTATCTCCTACAATGAGCAGTTCTTC

size: few
V: TRBV12-3/TRBV12-4
D: TRBD1
J: TRBJ2-7
CDR3: CASSLTGAWNEQYF
DNA: TGTGCCAGCAGTTTAACAGGGGCTTGGAACGAGCAGTACTTC

size: .
V: TRBV15
D: .
J: TRBJ1-3
CDR3: CATSRDDLSGNTIYF
DNA: TGTGCCACCAGCAGAGATGACCTCTCTGGAAACACCATATATTTT

size: few
V: TRBV27
D: TRBD1
J: TRBJ1-3
CDR3: CASRSGGAGNTIYF
DNA: TGTGCCAGCAGATCAGGGGGCGCTGGAAACACCATATATTTT

size: few
V: TRBV7-2
D: .
J: TRBJ1-1
CDR3: CASSPLPERYTEAFF
DNA: TGTGCCAGCAGCCCTCTCCCCGAGCGTTATACTGAAGCTTTCTTT

size: few
V: TRBV2
D: TRBD1
J: TRBJ2-2
CDR3: CASSGTGWTGELFF
DNA: TGTGCCAGCAGTGGGACAGGGTGGACCGGGGAGCTGTTTTTT

size: .
V: TRBV19
D: TRBD2
J: TRBJ2-5
CDR3: CASSRPGLAGGTQETQYF
DNA: TGTGCCAGTAGCCGGCCGGGACTAGCGGGGGGAACCCAAGAGACCCAGTACTTC

size: .
V: TRBV6-5
D: .
J: TRBJ2-5
CDR3: CASSYIGQETQYF
DNA: TGTGCCAGCAGTTACATCGGCCAAGAGACCCAGTACTTC

size: .
V: TRBV28
D: .
J: TRBJ2-1
CDR3: CAIAIGTIYNEQFF
DNA: TGTGCCATCGCAATAGGAACGATCTACAATGAGCAGTTCTTC